These 4 T cell receptor beta chains originate from one sample sequenced in a study of T-cell memory formation after mild COVID-19. TCRdb re-called the 5' RACE reads through MiXCR, storing one row per CDR3 protein. In the table there are around 300,000 distinct CDR3 sequences, approximately 14% of which are singletons. Sequences were obtained from PBMCs or a T cell subset sorted from them (not recorded which). The source is a man younger than 35 who had mild COVID-19 (a few samples of this study predate the infection). Cell type and time point are not known.

This sequence joins TRBV6-8 and TRBJ1-5; a possible D gene is TRBD1 (6 bases). Deletions cut 8 bases from V and 6 bases from J, with 14 bases between. The CDR3 runs 13 residues. The germline gives CDR1 MNHGY, CDR2 SAAAGT. In DNA, the CDR3 is TGTGCCAGCCCCCCAGGGGCTTGTCAGCCCCAGCATTTT. Its protein is CASPPGACQPQHF.

This clonotype appeared once. This rearrangement joins TRBV7-9 to TRBJ1-1; D remains ambiguous. V lost 2 bases and J lost 2, with 12 bases in between. Germline V gene data show CDR1 as SEHNR and CDR2 as FQNEAQ (reference sequence). The CDR3 loop spans 15 amino acids. CDR3: CASSLTGPPNTEAFF. The CDR3 nucleotides are TGTGCCAGCAGCTTAACCGGGCCCCCCAACACTGAAGCTTTCTTT.

This clonotype was observed many times. The chain uses TRBV5-8 and TRBJ2-2, with 10 bases matching TRBD1. The germline V gene encodes CDR1 SGHTS and CDR2 YDEGEE. Trimming took 5 bases from V and 6 from J; bases not matched to a gene: 7. CDR3 length: 15 amino acids. CDR3 sequence reads: CASSSGDRGAGELFF. Written as DNA, the CDR3 is TGTGCCAGCAGTTCTGGGGACAGGGGCGCCGGGGAGCTGTTTTTT.

This clonotype was picked up a small number of times. J is TRBJ1-3 and V is TRBV21-1; TRBD1 is the table's D call and was not checked against the DNA. TRBV21-1 counts as a pseudogene. The CDR3 spans 16 residues. Here the CDR3 reads CASSPAQSRFGNTIYF. In DNA, the CDR3 is TGTGCCAGCAGCCCCGCCCAAAGCAGGTTTGGAAACACCATATATTTT.